This TCR beta chain stems from a study of CD8+CD57+ T cells in acquired aplastic anemia. About the research overall: On average, sorted CD4+ and CD8+ cells gave about 2.9 ug of DNA.

As to this clonotype: Being one base from a much bigger clone, this may be a read error. Given the absence of the conserved phenylalanine or tryptophan at the CDR3 end, a read error is likely.

CDR3 length: 13 residues. V dropped 2 bases and J dropped 5; count of bases not matched to a gene: 6. Germline values: CDR1 DFQATT, CDR2 SNEGSKA (reference sequence). Genomic DNA was employed as the template in profiling TCR beta VDJ and CDR3. MiXCR, run by TCRdb on the reads, gives a single entry per CDR3 protein. The sample lists hundreds of thousands of distinct CDR3 sequences, over 25% occurring once. Only patients with CD8+CD57+ cell expansion on flow cytometry were chosen for sequencing. Therapy had not been given to patients before blood sampling. The gene calls are TRBV20-1 and TRBJ2-7; 7 bases map to TRBD1. Sequencing input: sorted CD4+, CD8+, or CD8+CD57+ T cells (not recorded which) from PBMCs. The receptor was isolated from a human donor with aplastic anemia. CDR3 bases: TGCAGTGCTAGAAGGACAGGTATCCACGAGCAGTACCTC. Protein product: CSARRTGIHEQYL.